This T cell receptor beta chain was documented in a study of blood T cells in healthy people across ages. Of note for this clonotype: Its antigen remains unidentified.

PCR was performed a second time for about 7 to 11 cycles using a sample-barcoded 5' primer and a J-beta primer mix. A template-switch adaptor with 12 random nucleotides tagged each cDNA molecule. TCRdb ran MiXCR on the 5' RACE reads and lists one entry per CDR3 protein. Of around 280,000 distinct CDR3 sequences in the sample, roughly a quarter were seen once. Regarding the study as a whole: Long-lived donors had more naive CD4+ cells and higher diversity than aged donors.

V lost 5 bases and J lost 3; bases outside the gene matches: 4. This CDR3 region has 13 residues. At least 6 million PBMCs were isolated per sample. The sequenced sample consisted of blood. The chain recombines TRBV12-3 or TRBV12-4 with TRBJ2-7; 7 bases are a match to TRBD1. The sequence was collected from a woman in her 70s in good health. Here the CDR3 reads CASSPGQSYEQYF. The CDR3 DNA sequence: TGTGCCAGCAGTCCGGGACAGAGCTACGAGCAGTACTTC.